One sample yielded the 12 T cell receptor beta chains listed below, sequenced in a study of T cells after yellow fever vaccination. TCRdb analysed the 5' RACE reads with MiXCR anew, one entry per CDR3 protein. The data show 150,000 to 200,000 distinct CDR3 sequences, 5.5% to 8% seen once. The specimen comprised CD4+ T cells sorted from PBMCs, sampled on the day of the first yellow fever vaccination. These receptor sequences come from a young man who received the YFV17D yellow fever vaccine.

This clonotype has ten or more counts. The gene calls are TRBV15 and TRBJ2-1; D is possibly TRBD2 (5 bases). The V end lost 0 bases, the J end lost 9 bases, and 9 bases lay between the germline ends. Germline V gene sequence: CDR1 LNHNV, CDR2 YYDKDF (reference sequence). The CDR3 length is 13 residues. The CDR3 loop is CATSRDFGSEQFF. Here the CDR3 DNA reads TGTGCCACCAGCAGAGATTTTGGGAGTGAGCAGTTCTTC.

This clonotype was seen more than once but under ten times. V and J are TRBV19 and TRBJ1-1, with D unresolved. The V gene's germline CDR1 is LNHDA and CDR2 SQIVND (reference sequence). The length of the CDR3 is 13 residues. Trimming shortened V by 4 bases and J by 4 bases, and 10 bases separated the two germline ends. The CDR3 spells CASSTRVGTEAFF. CDR3 in DNA: TGTGCCAGTAGTACCCGGGTGGGCACTGAAGCTTTCTTT. Complete variable domain (other parts from reference TRBV19 and TRBJ1-1): DGGITQSPKYLFRKEGQNVTLSCEQNLNHDAMYWYRQDPGQGLRLIYYSQIVNDFQKGDIAEGYSVSREKKESFPLTVTSAQKNPTAFYLCASSTRVGTEAFFGQGTRLTVV.

This clonotype was counted at least ten times. The CDR3 region is CASSQTRTNTEAFF. Here the CDR3 DNA reads TGCGCCAGCAGCCAAACGCGAACGAACACTGAAGCTTTCTTT. The chain carries TRBV4-3 and TRBJ1-1; no clear D gene. Germline CDR1 LGHNA, CDR2 YSLEER. V lost 2 bases, J lost 1 base, and 8 bases lay in between. CDR3 length equals 14 residues.

The sample holds many counts of this clonotype. V usage is TRBV20-1 and J usage is TRBJ2-2; D call uncertain. The V end was cut by 0 bases, the J end by 3 bases, with 11 bases between. This CDR3 is 15 amino acids long. The germline V gene encodes CDR1 DFQATT and CDR2 SNEGSKA (reference sequence). The CDR3 DNA follows: TGCAGTGCTAGAGATCGGAAGGGTTACACCGGGGAGCTGTTTTTT. Amino acids: CSARDRKGYTGELFF.

The genes are TRBV12-3 or TRBV12-4 and TRBJ2-7; 9 bases are shared with TRBD2. This CDR3 has 17 residues. After removal of 3 bases from V and 1 base from J, the junction contained 10 bases not matched to a gene. CDR3 residues: CASSFGAGGLISYEQYF. In nucleotides, the CDR3 is TGTGCCAGCAGTTTTGGGGCGGGGGGGCTCATATCCTACGAGCAGTACTTC.

This clonotype was detected ten times or more. The chain recombines TRBV4-3 with TRBJ1-2; tentative D call: TRBD1 (5 bases). The CDR3 covers 16 residues. Looked up from germline, CDR1 is LGHNA and CDR2 is YSLEER. Trimming removed 0 bases at V and 1 base at J, with 12 bases between. This chain's CDR3 is CASSQDSAGLNYGYTF. CDR3 sequence (DNA): TGCGCCAGCAGCCAAGATTCGGCAGGGCTTAACTATGGCTACACCTTC.

This clonotype was seen a few times. The V and J genes are TRBV7-2 and TRBJ2-7, with D tentatively TRBD1 (6 bases). Per germline, CDR1 SGHTA and CDR2 FQGNSA. The CDR3 runs to 15 residues. V lost 3 bases, J lost 2 bases, and 14 bases lay in between. The CDR3 nucleotides are TGTGCCAGCAGCTTTTATGTGGGGGCGACCTACGAGCAGTACTTC. Its protein is CASSFYVGATYEQYF.

About this clonotype: A read error may be the cause here, since a much bigger clone is one base away. The J gene is TRBJ2-3, the V gene TRBV7-2; D is unresolved. The V gene lost 1 base and the J gene lost 6 bases, with 8 bases spanning the gap. CDR1 is SGHTA, CDR2 FQGNSA, per germline. The CDR3 covers 13 residues. The CDR3 sequence is CASSLGVCDTQYF. The CDR3 DNA is TGTGCCAGCAGCTTAGGTGTCTGTGATACGCAGTATTTT. Complete variable domain (other parts from reference TRBV7-2 and TRBJ2-3): GAGVSQSPSNKVTEKGKDVELRCDPISGHTALYWYRQSLGQGLEFLIYFQGNSAPDKSGLPSDRFSAERTGGSVSTLTIQRTQQEDSAVYLCASSLGVCDTQYFGPGTRLTVL.

This clonotype showed up many times. The rearrangement joins TRBV18 to TRBJ2-3, with TRBD2 matching 13 bases. Germline CDR1 and CDR2: KGHSH and LQKENI. The CDR3 is 14 residues long. With V trimmed by 8 bases and J by 3 bases, 2 bases remained unmatched. This chain's CDR3 is CASTGLAGTDTQYF. The CDR3 DNA reads as TGTGCCAGCACGGGACTAGCGGGGACAGATACGCAGTATTTT.

This clonotype came up many times. The chain carries TRBV4-3 and TRBJ2-1, with a weak D call TRBD1 (5 bases). The ends were cut back, 0 bases at V and 4 bases at J, with 22 bases in the middle. The CDR3 runs to 19 residues. Germline CDR1 reads LGHNA; CDR2 reads YSLEER. DNA of the CDR3: TGCGCCAGCAGCCAAGATTGGCAGGGTTTCCCCACTTATTACAATGAGCAGTTCTTC. This encodes CASSQDWQGFPTYYNEQFF.

This clonotype was seen many times. V gene TRBV29-1 combines with J gene TRBJ2-5; D uncertain. V was shortened by 2 bases and J by 1 base, with 8 bases between the two germline ends. The CDR3 covers 13 residues. CDR1 is SQVTM and CDR2 is ANQGSEA in the germline V gene. The DNA of the CDR3 is TGCAGCGTTGAACTGTTGGTCCAAGAGACCCAGTACTTC. This encodes CSVELLVQETQYF.

This clonotype was observed many times. The chain uses TRBV9 and TRBJ2-5; D tentatively fits TRBD1 or TRBD2 (5 bases each). Trimming pared 6 bases from V and 5 bases from J, leaving 23 bases between. Germline-derived CDR1 and CDR2 are SGDLS and YYNGEE. This CDR3 comprises 16 residues. The DNA of the CDR3 is TGTGCCAGCAAAACAGGAGGCAGAAATCCATGGGAGACCCAGTACTTC. Residues: CASKTGGRNPWETQYF.